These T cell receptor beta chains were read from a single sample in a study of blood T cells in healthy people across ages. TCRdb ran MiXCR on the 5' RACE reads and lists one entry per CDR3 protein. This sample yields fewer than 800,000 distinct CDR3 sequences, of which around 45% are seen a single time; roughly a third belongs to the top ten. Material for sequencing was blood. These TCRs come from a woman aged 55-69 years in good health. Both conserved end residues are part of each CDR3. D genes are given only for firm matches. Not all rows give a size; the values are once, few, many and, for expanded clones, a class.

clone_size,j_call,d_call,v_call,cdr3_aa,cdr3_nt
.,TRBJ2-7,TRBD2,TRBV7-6,CASSPDLAGRNEQYF,TGTGCCAGCAGCCCGGACCTAGCGGGAAGGAACGAGCAGTACTTC
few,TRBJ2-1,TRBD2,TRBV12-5,CASGSPGTSLSSYNEQFF,TGTGCTAGTGGGAGTCCCGGGACTAGCTTGAGCTCCTACAATGAGCAGTTCTTC
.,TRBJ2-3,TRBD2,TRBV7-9,CASSVKRETPGDTQYF,TGTGCCAGCAGCGTAAAGCGGGAGACCCCGGGGGATACGCAGTATTTT
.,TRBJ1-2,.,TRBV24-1,CATSDSDGYTF,TGTGCCACCAGTGATTCCGATGGCTACACCTTC
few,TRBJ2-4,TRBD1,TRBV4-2,CASSRDRGLAKNIQYF,TGTGCCAGCAGCCGGGACAGGGGGCTAGCCAAAAACATTCAGTACTTC
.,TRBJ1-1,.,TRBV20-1,CSASLPVMNTEAFF,TGCAGTGCTAGTCTGCCGGTCATGAACACTGAAGCTTTCTTT
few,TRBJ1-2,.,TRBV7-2,CASRTSGYGYTF,TGTGCCAGTAGGACTTCGGGCTATGGCTACACCTTC
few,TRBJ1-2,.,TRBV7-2,CASSPHTNYGYTF,TGTGCCAGCAGCCCCCATACTAACTATGGCTACACCTTC
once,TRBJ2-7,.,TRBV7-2,CASSLDGSKTDEQYF,TGTGCCAGCAGCTTAGACGGGAGTAAGACTGACGAGCAGTACTTC
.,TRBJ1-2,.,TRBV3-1,CASSQGGRVYGYTF,TGTGCCAGCAGCCAAGGGGGCAGGGTATATGGCTACACCTTC
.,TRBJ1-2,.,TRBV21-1,CARRFIVFGTPAPYGYTF,TGTGCCAGAAGGTTCATTGTATTTGGGACACCCGCACCCTATGGCTACACCTTC
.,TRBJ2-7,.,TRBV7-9,CASSFRSTYEQYF,TGTGCCAGCAGCTTCAGAAGTACCTACGAGCAGTACTTC
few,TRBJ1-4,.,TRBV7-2,CASKGAGARGKLFF,TGTGCCAGCAAAGGGGCGGGAGCCCGGGGAAAACTGTTTTTT
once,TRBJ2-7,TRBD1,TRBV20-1,CGARGQDTSYEQYF,TGCGGTGCCAGGGGACAGGATACCTCCTACGAGCAGTACTTC
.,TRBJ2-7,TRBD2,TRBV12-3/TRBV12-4,CASSARGRSYEQYF,TGTGCCAGCTCCGCTCGCGGGAGGTCCTACGAGCAGTACTTC
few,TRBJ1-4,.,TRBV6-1,CASSEASGNEKLFF,TGTGCCAGCAGTGAGGCCTCGGGGAATGAAAAACTGTTTTTT
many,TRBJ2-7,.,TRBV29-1,CSVDPDFTYEQYF,TGCAGCGTTGACCCGGACTTTACCTACGAGCAGTACTTC
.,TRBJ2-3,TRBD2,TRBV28,CASSFLAGGPSTDTQYF,TGTGCCAGCAGTTTCTTAGCGGGAGGGCCTAGCACAGATACGCAGTATTTT
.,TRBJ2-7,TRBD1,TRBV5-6,CASRSTGGLYEQYF,TGTGCCAGCAGGTCGACAGGGGGCCTCTACGAGCAGTACTTC
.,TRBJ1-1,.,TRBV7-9,CASSALQGNTEAFF,TGTGCCAGCAGCGCCTTACAGGGTAACACTGAAGCTTTCTTT
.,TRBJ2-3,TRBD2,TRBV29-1,CSVEGQSSGSSDTQYF,TGCAGCGTTGAAGGGCAGTCTAGCGGGAGTTCAGATACGCAGTATTTT
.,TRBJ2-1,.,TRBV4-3,CASSQESASVREQFF,TGCGCCAGCAGCCAAGAATCGGCTAGCGTCCGTGAGCAGTTCTTC
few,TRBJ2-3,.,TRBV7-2,CASSLQVSDTQYF,TGTGCCAGCAGCCTGCAAGTCTCAGATACGCAGTATTTT
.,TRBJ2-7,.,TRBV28,CASSVSRSSYEQYF,TGTGCTAGCAGTGTGAGTAGGAGCTCCTACGAGCAGTACTTC
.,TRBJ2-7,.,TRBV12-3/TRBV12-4,CASSFGTGGGYEQYF,TGTGCCAGCAGTTTTGGGACGGGGGGCGGTTACGAGCAGTACTTC
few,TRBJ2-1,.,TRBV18,CASSTGTVNPYNEQFF,TGTGCCAGCTCAACCGGGACCGTCAATCCCTACAATGAGCAGTTCTTC
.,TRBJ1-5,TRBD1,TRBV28,CASSFSWAGGGQPQHF,TGTGCCAGCAGTTTCAGTTGGGCAGGGGGAGGTCAGCCCCAGCATTTT
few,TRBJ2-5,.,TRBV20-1,CSARDSPTGLGETQYF,TGCAGTGCTAGAGATTCGCCCACAGGGTTAGGGGAGACCCAGTACTTC
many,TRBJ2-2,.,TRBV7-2,CASSFSTQGGELFF,TGTGCCAGCAGCTTTAGCACTCAGGGCGGGGAGCTGTTTTTT
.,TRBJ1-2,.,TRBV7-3,CASSPPWGGYTF,TGTGCCAGCAGCCCCCCGTGGGGTGGCTACACCTTC
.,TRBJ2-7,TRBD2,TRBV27,CASSFLLAGGPSSYEQYF,TGTGCCAGCAGTTTCCTACTAGCGGGAGGGCCAAGCTCCTACGAGCAGTACTTC
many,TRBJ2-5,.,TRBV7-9,CATAEGETQYF,TGTGCAACCGCGGAGGGTGAGACCCAGTACTTC
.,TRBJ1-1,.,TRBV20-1,CSARDRRGFATEAFF,TGCAGTGCTAGAGATAGGCGCGGGTTCGCCACTGAAGCTTTCTTT
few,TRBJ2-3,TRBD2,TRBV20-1,CSASGAGVGTDTQYF,TGCAGTGCTAGTGGGGCGGGAGTCGGCACAGATACGCAGTATTTT
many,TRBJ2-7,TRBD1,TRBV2,CASSAGQAYEQYF,TGTGCCAGCAGTGCAGGACAGGCCTACGAGCAGTACTTC
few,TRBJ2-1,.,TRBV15,CATSRGSGGSYNEQFF,TGTGCCACCAGCAGAGGTAGCGGTGGCTCCTACAATGAGCAGTTCTTC
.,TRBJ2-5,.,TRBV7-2,CASSLVGGVKETQYF,TGTGCCAGCAGCTTAGTTGGGGGAGTCAAAGAGACCCAGTACTTC
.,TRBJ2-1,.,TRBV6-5,CASSYSGPASSYNEQFF,TGTGCCAGCAGTTACTCGGGTCCGGCTAGCTCCTACAATGAGCAGTTCTTC
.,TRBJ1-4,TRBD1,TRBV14,CASSQAHRGTNEKLFF,TGTGCCAGCAGCCAAGCCCACAGGGGCACTAATGAAAAACTGTTTTTT
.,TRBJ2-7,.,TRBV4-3,CASSRDPLPATATYEQYF,TGCGCCAGCAGCCGAGATCCCCTGCCCGCGACAGCCACCTACGAGCAGTACTTC
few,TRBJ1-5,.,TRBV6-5,CASSYSIKGEPQHF,TGTGCCAGCAGTTACTCGATAAAGGGGGAGCCCCAGCATTTT
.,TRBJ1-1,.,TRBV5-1,CASSEPQGYTEAFF,TGCGCCAGCAGCGAACCACAGGGCTACACTGAAGCTTTCTTT
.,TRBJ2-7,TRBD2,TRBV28,CASSLPTLAGEQYF,TGTGCCAGCAGTTTACCGACGCTAGCGGGCGAGCAGTACTTC
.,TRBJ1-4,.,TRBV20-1,CSARQGREKLFF,TGCAGTGCTAGACAGGGAAGGGAAAAACTGTTTTTT
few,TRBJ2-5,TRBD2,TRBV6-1,CASSPVASGRIKSETQYF,TGTGCCAGCAGTCCTGTGGCTAGCGGGAGAATTAAGTCGGAGACCCAGTACTTC
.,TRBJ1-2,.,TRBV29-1,CSVEEQRLYGYTF,TGCAGCGTTGAGGAACAGAGACTCTATGGCTACACCTTC
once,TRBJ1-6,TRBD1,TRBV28,CASRRDREMSPLHF,TGTGCCAGCAGAAGAGACAGGGAGATGTCACCCCTCCACTTT
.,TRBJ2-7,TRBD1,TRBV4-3,CASGQGTGDEQYF,TGCGCCAGCGGCCAAGGGACAGGGGACGAGCAGTACTTC
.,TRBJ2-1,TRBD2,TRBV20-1,CSAPTSGIGDEQFF,TGCAGTGCCCCGACTAGCGGGATAGGTGATGAGCAGTTCTTC